This entry lists 25 T cell receptor beta chains sequenced from one sample in a study of cytomegalovirus exposure and HLA in healthy donors (dated by TCRdb to 2016 to 2017). Library construction relied on the immunoSEQ multiplex PCR assay. The multiplex PCR relied on a mix of 60 forward primers for TCR Vbeta segments and 13 reverse primers for TCR Jbeta segments. The table comes from immuneACCESS by way of TCRdb, which keeps in-frame sequences with V and J called. Part of the clones is missing from these tables; in studies checked, under half for an unresolved V gene and the rest for unknown reasons. Within this sample are about 170,000 clones, with 80% to 90% of them counted one time only. Of the sample, approximately 2.4% is held by the ten largest clones. The material sequenced was PBMCs. Receptors originate from a male donor in good health and CMV-seronegative.

This chain connects TRBV28 to TRBJ2-1, with D possibly TRBD2 on 5 matching bases. V lost 6 bases and J lost 4, with 16 bases in between. The CDR3 spans 15 residues. Germline V lookup: CDR1 MDHEN, CDR2 SYDVKM. The DNA of the CDR3 is TGTGCCAGCAGCTCCTCGGGATTTGTATACAATGAGCAGTTCTTC. This sequence encodes CASSSSGFVYNEQFF.

This chain uses TRBV5-1 with TRBJ1-1, with 12 bases fitting TRBD1. Germline CDR1 is SGHRS and CDR2 is YFSETQ. CDR3 size: 15 residues. V lost 5 bases to trimming and J lost 5 bases; unmatched junction nucleotides: 7. CDR3 sequence reads: CASSSPGQGATEAFF. The CDR3 bases are TGCGCCAGCAGTTCACCGGGACAGGGGGCAACTGAAGCTTTCTTT. The entire variable domain, with the rest obtained from reference TRBV5-1 and TRBJ1-1, is as follows: KAGVTQTPRYLIKTRGQQVTLSCSPISGHRSVSWYQQTPGQGLQFLFEYFSETQRNKGNFPGRFSGRQFSNSRSEMNVSTLELGDSALYLCASSSPGQGATEAFFGQGTRLTVV.

This chain joins TRBV5-1 and TRBJ2-1, with 9 bases lining up with TRBD1. Trimming removed 2 bases from V and 7 bases from J; junction bases left unmatched: 10. Germline assignment: CDR1 SGHRS and CDR2 YFSETQ. The CDR3 has 16 residues. The CDR3 here is CASSFGLRQGGNEQFF. The CDR3 DNA reads TGCGCCAGCAGCTTTGGTCTGCGACAGGGGGGAAATGAGCAGTTCTTC.

The rearrangement uses TRBV28 and TRBJ1-6, with TRBD1 as a possible D gene (6 bases). The CDR3 is 14 amino acids. Germline CDR1 is MDHEN and CDR2 is SYDVKM. Deletions cut 3 bases from V and 5 bases from J, with 8 bases between. The CDR3 region is CASSFRGHNSPLHF. CDR3 in DNA: TGTGCCAGCAGTTTCAGGGGCCATAATTCACCCCTCCACTTT. Together with reference TRBV28 and TRBJ1-6, the CDR3 gives the full variable domain: DVKVTQSSRYLVKRTGEKVFLECVQDMDHENMFWYRQDPGLGLRLIYFSYDVKMKEKGDIPEGYSVSREKKERFSLILESASTNQTSMYLCASSFRGHNSPLHFGNGTRLTVT.

The genes are TRBV29-1 and TRBJ1-1; TRBD1 aligns across 8 bases. The germline gives CDR1 SQVTM, CDR2 ANQGSEA. The CDR3 is 13 residues long. The junction had 2 bases not matched to a gene; V was cut back by 2 bases and J by 3 bases. The chain's CDR3 is CSVENRGDTEAFF. CDR3 bases: TGCAGCGTTGAAAACAGGGGGGACACTGAAGCTTTCTTT.

This clone was picked up a small number of times. The chain is built from TRBV9 and TRBJ1-1; D may be TRBD1 (6 bases). Germline CDR1 SGDLS, CDR2 YYNGEE. V lost 4 bases and J lost 0, with 10 bases in between. The CDR3 length is 14 residues. CDR3 loop: CASSSRTVNTEAFF. The CDR3 DNA reads as TGTGCCAGCAGCTCCAGGACAGTGAACACTGAAGCTTTCTTT. The entire variable domain, with the rest obtained from reference TRBV9 and TRBJ1-1, is as follows: DSGVTQTPKHLITATGQRVTLRCSPRSGDLSVYWYQQSLDQGLQFLIQYYNGEERAKGNILERFSAQQFPDLHSELNLSSLELGDSALYFCASSSRTVNTEAFFGQGTRLTVV.

In its sample, this clone was seen a few times. CDR3 nucleotide sequence: TGCGCCAGCAGCGCGGGACTCCGAGGGGATCACGAGCAGTACTTC. Translation gives CASSAGLRGDHEQYF. The V call is TRBV5-1, the J call TRBJ2-7; D is possibly TRBD2 (6 bases). Germline CDR1 reads SGHRS; CDR2 reads YFSETQ. V dropped 4 bases and J dropped 5 bases, with 19 bases sitting between them. CDR3 length equals 15 residues.

CDR3 amino acids: CASSHDRNSNQPQHF. Here the CDR3 DNA reads TGTGCCAGCAGCCACGACAGAAATAGCAATCAGCCCCAGCATTTT. V is TRBV6-5 and J is TRBJ1-5; D is possibly TRBD1 (5 bases). This CDR3 comprises 15 residues. The germline V gene encodes CDR1 MNHEY and CDR2 SVGAGI. The V end lost 6 bases, the J end lost 0 bases, and 12 bases lay between the germline ends.

This clone has more than one count but fewer than ten. The chain recombines TRBV7-9 with TRBJ2-1, with 9 bases lining up with TRBD1. V dropped 3 bases and J dropped 2; count of bases not matched to a gene: 5. Per germline, CDR1 SEHNR and CDR2 FQNEAQ (reference sequence). CDR3 length: 16 amino acids. CDR3 in amino acids: CASSFRDRVPYNEQFF. The CDR3 DNA reads as TGTGCCAGCAGCTTCCGGGACAGGGTACCCTACAATGAGCAGTTCTTC.

This rearrangement joins TRBV7-3 to TRBJ2-1; TRBD1 aligns across 10 bases. CDR1 is SGHTA and CDR2 is FQGTGA in the germline V gene. With V trimmed by 5 bases and J by 8 bases, 6 bases remained unmatched. There are 14 residues in the CDR3. The CDR3 protein is CASSAGGQGYEQFF. CDR3 bases: TGTGCCAGCAGCGCCGGGGGACAGGGGTATGAGCAGTTCTTC.

The chain recombines TRBV7-9 with TRBJ2-7, with 9 bases matching TRBD2. This CDR3 comprises 15 residues. V gave up 2 bases and J gave up 1 base; unmatched junction bases: 3. Germline V gene sequence: CDR1 SEHNR, CDR2 FQNEAQ (reference sequence). CDR3 DNA sequence: TGTGCCAGCAGCTTACTGCGGGGGGGGTCCTACGAGCAGTACTTC. Amino acids: CASSLLRGGSYEQYF.

The chain uses TRBV2 and TRBJ2-7; possible D gene TRBD1, 6 bases. This CDR3 region has 12 residues. Between the trimmed V and J ends, which lost 5 bases and 3 bases, there was a span of 8 bases. Germline CDR1 is SNHLY and CDR2 is FYNNEI. The CDR3 protein is CASSKDSYEQYF. CDR3 nucleotides: TGTGCCAGCAGTAAGGACAGCTACGAGCAGTACTTC.

The chain links TRBV28 to TRBJ1-2, with no clear D. V was pared by 3 bases and J by 5 bases, with 13 bases between. The CDR3 length is 14 residues. Germline V gives CDR1 MDHEN, CDR2 SYDVKM. The CDR3 is CASSLSGPGYGYTF. Here the CDR3 DNA reads TGTGCCAGCAGTTTGTCAGGCCCTGGGTATGGCTACACCTTC.

This rearrangement joins TRBV29-1 to TRBJ2-1; D perhaps matches TRBD1 (7 bases). Per germline, CDR1 SQVTM and CDR2 ANQGSEA. This CDR3 is 13 amino acids long. Trimming left V 3 bases short and J 9 bases short, with 15 bases between. The CDR3 protein is CSVDQGGMGEQFF. The CDR3 DNA reads as TGCAGCGTTGACCAGGGGGGCATGGGTGAGCAGTTCTTC.

V and J are TRBV6-5 and TRBJ2-1, with 10 bases aligning to TRBD2. Losses at the gene ends were 7 bases for V and 6 bases for J; bases not matched to a gene: 3. CDR3 length equals 13 residues. From germline, CDR1 is MNHEY and CDR2 SVGAGI. Written as DNA, the CDR3 is TGTGCCAGCAAAATAGCGGGAGGCAATGAGCAGTTCTTC. As protein: CASKIAGGNEQFF.

The chain couples TRBV2 to TRBJ2-7, with D possibly being TRBD1 (6 bases). The CDR3 has 13 residues. The V end lost 2 bases, the J end lost 7 bases, and 12 bases lay between the germline ends. CDR1 and CDR2 from the germline V gene are SNHLY and FYNNEI. The DNA of the CDR3 is TGTGCCAGCAGTGAACGTACAGGGCGGGAGCAGTACTTC. Protein product: CASSERTGREQYF. The full variable domain, with the rest looked up from reference TRBV2 and TRBJ2-7, is EPEVTQTPSHQVTQMGQEVILRCVPISNHLYFYWYRQILGQKVEFLVSFYNNEISEKSEIFDDQFSVERPDGSNFTLKIRSTKLEDSAMYFCASSERTGREQYFGPGTRLTVT.

This clone has only a few counts. The CDR3 region is CASWDTFTEAFF. The CDR3 DNA is TGTGCCAGCTGGGACACCTTCACTGAAGCTTTCTTT. The chain links TRBV6-1 to TRBJ1-1; TRBD1 is a possible D gene (6 bases). The V and J ends lost 8 bases and 4 bases respectively, with 11 bases between them. Germline lookup yields CDR1 MNHNS and CDR2 SASEGT. The CDR3 spans 12 residues.

This clone has a handful of counts. The chain is built from TRBV6-1 and TRBJ2-7, with D possibly TRBD1 on 6 matching bases. Trimming removed 10 bases at V and 0 bases at J, with 19 bases between. Germline V gene data show CDR1 as MNHNS and CDR2 as SASEGT. The CDR3 length is 15 residues. CDR3 sequence reads: CATASTGSFSYEQYF. The CDR3 DNA sequence: TGTGCCACCGCATCAACAGGGAGTTTCTCCTACGAGCAGTACTTC.

This chain joins TRBV20-1 and TRBJ1-1, with 8 bases identical to TRBD1. There are 11 residues in the CDR3. Germline V gene sequence: CDR1 DFQATT, CDR2 SNEGSKA (reference sequence). V lost 6 bases and J lost 7; bases outside the gene matches: 4. DNA for the CDR3: TGCAGTGCGAGACAGGGGTTTGAAGCTTTCTTT. Protein product: CSARQGFEAFF.

V and J are TRBV6-5 and TRBJ2-7, with 9 positions matching TRBD1. Germline trimming cut 7 bases from V and 0 bases from J; bases unmatched to any gene: 7. The CDR3 runs to 15 residues. Germline CDR1 reads MNHEY; CDR2 reads SVGAGI. CDR3 sequence reads: CASNRQGDGSYEQYF. In DNA form, the CDR3 reads TGTGCCAGCAACCGACAGGGGGATGGCTCCTACGAGCAGTACTTC.

The gene calls are TRBV6-5 and TRBJ2-3; 12 positions match TRBD2. The CDR3 contains 16 residues. Germline V gives CDR1 MNHEY, CDR2 SVGAGI. With 0 bases clipped from V and 7 bases from J, the junction kept 5 bases outside the gene matches. CDR3 sequence: CASSYSLAGGPNTQYF. CDR3 DNA: TGTGCCAGCAGTTACTCGCTAGCGGGGGGGCCAAATACGCAGTATTTT.

The V call is TRBV19, the J call TRBJ1-1, with 10 nucleotides matching TRBD1. The germline gives CDR1 LNHDA, CDR2 SQIVND (reference sequence). This CDR3 contains 17 residues. With 4 bases clipped from V and 5 bases from J, the junction kept 13 bases outside the gene matches. As DNA, the CDR3 is TGTGCCAGTAGTAGGAATGACAGGGGGCGGATGGAGACTGAAGCTTTCTTT. Encoded protein: CASSRNDRGRMETEAFF.

V is TRBV20-1 and J is TRBJ2-5; D gene unclear. This CDR3 comprises 11 residues. V was pared by 5 bases and J by 0 bases, with 4 bases between. The germline gives CDR1 DFQATT, CDR2 SNEGSKA (reference sequence). The CDR3 DNA follows: TGCAGTGCTCCGTACCAAGAGACCCAGTACTTC. Translating gives CSAPYQETQYF.

This clone was seen only once. V is TRBV27 and J is TRBJ2-6; 7 bases line up with TRBD1. V shed 7 bases, J shed 0 bases, and the junction held 9 bases outside the gene matches. Germline CDR1 MNHEY, CDR2 SMNVEV (reference sequence). This CDR3 spans 17 amino acids. The CDR3 bases are TGTGCCAGCACCCGGGACAGCTCCATCTCTGGGGCCAACGTCCTGACTTTC. It translates to CASTRDSSISGANVLTF. The whole variable domain, filled in from reference TRBV27 and TRBJ2-6, reads EAQVTQNPRYLITVTGKKLTVTCSQNMNHEYMSWYRQDPGLGLRQIYYSMNVEVTDKGDVPEGYKVSRKEKRNFPLILESPSPNQTSLYFCASTRDSSISGANVLTFGAGSRLTVL.

The V gene is TRBV7-8, the J gene TRBJ2-5, with 12 bases fitting TRBD2. V lost 3 bases and J lost 1; bases outside the gene matches: 3. This CDR3 spans 16 amino acids. Germline V gene lookup returns CDR1 SGHVS and CDR2 FQNEAQ. As DNA, the CDR3 is TGTGCCAGCAGCTTGGGACTAGCGGGCCTCCAAGAGACCCAGTACTTC. The encoded protein is CASSLGLAGLQETQYF.